This TCR beta chain came from a study of early T cells in non-severe SARS-CoV-2 infection. Study background: Bulk RNA from unsorted whole blood was sequenced; chains were unpaired. General study results and limits: Missing private and CD4 specificities, VDJdb matching favored anti-spike CD8 responses.

Attached unique molecular identifiers marked individual cDNA molecules. TCRdb used MiXCR to reprocess the 5' RACE reads, holding one entry per CDR3 protein. The sample consists of roughly 60,000 distinct CDR3 sequences, about 8% of them appearing once. This clonotype was counted many times. Its target is unknown. This clonotype originated in an adult who was a healthcare worker with PCR-confirmed SARS-CoV-2 infection or an uninfected control (not recorded which). The sample consisted of whole blood.

DNA for the CDR3: TGTGCCAGCACTGGACAGGGTTCGACCGGGGAGCTGTTTTTT. Translation: CASTGQGSTGELFF. V and J are TRBV12-3 or TRBV12-4 and TRBJ2-2, with 8 bases lining up with TRBD1. V lost 7 bases, J lost 5 bases, and 6 bases stayed unmatched. The CDR3 totals 14 residues.